This note documents a single TCR beta chain sequence. This sample was taken from a study of patients and donors after allogeneic stem cell transplantation. The CDR3 extends over 16 amino acids. V lost 5 bases to trimming and J lost 5 bases; unmatched junction nucleotides: 9. CDR1 is DFQATT and CDR2 is SNEGSKA in the germline V gene (reference sequence). TCRdb called the RT-PCR reads again in MiXCR, with one record for every CDR3 protein. The repertoire consists of roughly 960,000 distinct CDR3 sequences, with about a sixth occurring once and the leading ten covering approximately 5.9%. What was sequenced was blood, either unsorted or a sorted T cell fraction (not recorded which). The V and J genes are TRBV20-1 and TRBJ2-5; 15 bases match TRBD2. This clonotype originated in a human donor who was either an allogeneic HSCT recipient or a stem cell or donor lymphocyte infusion donor (not recorded which). It is not recorded whose cells these are; they may come from a transplant donor. CDR3 coding DNA: TGCAGTGCTGTAGGACTAGCGGGGGGGCCCGTTGAGACCCAGTACTTC. It translates to CSAVGLAGGPVETQYF.